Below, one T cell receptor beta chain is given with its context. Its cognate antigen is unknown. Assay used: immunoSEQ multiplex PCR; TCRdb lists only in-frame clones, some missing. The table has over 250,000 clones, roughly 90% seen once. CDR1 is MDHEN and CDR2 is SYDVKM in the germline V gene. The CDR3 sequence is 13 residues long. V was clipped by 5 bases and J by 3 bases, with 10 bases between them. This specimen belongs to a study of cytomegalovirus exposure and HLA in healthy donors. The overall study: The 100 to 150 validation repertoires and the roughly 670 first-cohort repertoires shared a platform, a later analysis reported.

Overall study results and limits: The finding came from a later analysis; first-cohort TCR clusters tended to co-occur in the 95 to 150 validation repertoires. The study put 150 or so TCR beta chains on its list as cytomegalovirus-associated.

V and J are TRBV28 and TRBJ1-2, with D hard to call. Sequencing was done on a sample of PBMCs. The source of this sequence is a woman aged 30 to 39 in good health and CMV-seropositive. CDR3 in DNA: TGTGCCAGCAGTCCCCCCGCCGACTATGGCTACACCTTC. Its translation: CASSPPADYGYTF.